The following is a T cell receptor beta chain sequence with its context. The data were taken from a study of blood T cell repertoires in COVID-19. There are 13 residues in the CDR3. Sequencing used immunoSEQ multiplex PCR; TCRdb keeps in-frame clones, though not all of them. The data hold around 150,000 clones, with around 84% observed a single time. All enrollees were roughly 18 to 95 years old and from 20 to 25 US areas. Sequencing was performed on PBMCs or T cells enriched from blood (not recorded which). The sequence was collected from a man aged 50-59 years who had recovered from COVID-19. The chain joins TRBV21-1 to TRBJ1-1; the table gives TRBD1 as D, unverified against the DNA. TRBV21-1 is an annotated pseudogene. Written as DNA, the CDR3 is TGTGCCAGCAGCAAATATGGCAGGGGGCTGACTTTCTTT. It translates to CASSKYGRGLTFF.